Listed here are 8 T cell receptor beta chains from one sample, sequenced in a study of blood T cells in healthy people across ages. Together with a sample-barcoded 5' primer, a J-beta primer mix was included in a second PCR lasting about 7 to 12 cycles. TCRdb reprocessed the 5' RACE reads with MiXCR, giving one entry per CDR3 protein. The table lists some 900,000 distinct CDR3 sequences, about 30% of them singletons. Sequenced sample: blood. All receptors derive from an elderly woman in good health.

This clonotype appeared many times. CDR3 loop: CSGTSFYGYTF. Written as DNA, the CDR3 is TGCAGCGGTACAAGTTTCTATGGCTACACCTTC. The genes are TRBV29-1 and TRBJ1-2; D is unresolved. The CDR3 is 11 residues long. V was clipped by 7 bases and J by 4 bases, with 10 bases between them. CDR1 and CDR2 (germline): SQVTM, ANQGSEA.

This clonotype showed up many times. V gene TRBV6-2 or TRBV6-3 combines with J gene TRBJ1-2; D is undetermined. This CDR3 comprises 14 residues. Germline V CDR1 and CDR2: MNHEY, SVGEGT. Trimming left V 7 bases short and J 0 bases short, with 12 bases between. The CDR3 nucleotides read TGTGCCAGCACCCGGACGGGTTCTAACTATGGCTACACCTTC. Translated: CASTRTGSNYGYTF.

This clonotype turned up a few times. CDR3 nucleotide sequence: TGTGCCAGCAGATTGGGACAGGGGATGGGGCAGCCCCAGCATTTT. This translates into CASRLGQGMGQPQHF. The chain carries TRBV6-5 and TRBJ1-5; the match to TRBD1 covers 10 bases. CDR1 is MNHEY, CDR2 SVGAGI, per germline. The junction had 9 bases not matched to a gene; V was cut back by 6 bases and J by 7 bases. The CDR3 spans 15 residues.

This clonotype has at least ten counts. V is TRBV3-1 and J is TRBJ2-5; TRBD1 matches 8 bases. J gave up 6 bases and V 1 base, and 4 bases lay outside the gene matches. In germline, CDR1 is LGHDT, CDR2 YNNKEL (reference sequence). The CDR3 has 14 amino acids. CDR3 loop: CASSQATGVKTQYF. The CDR3 DNA is TGTGCCAGCAGCCAAGCGACAGGGGTGAAGACCCAGTACTTC.

On this clonotype itself: At one boundary the junction diverges from the germline segment, which might be a read error. The genes are TRBV7-2 and TRBJ1-4; the match to TRBD1 covers 7 bases. CDR1 is SGHTA, CDR2 FQGNSA, per germline. The CDR3 extends over 15 amino acids. The DNA for the CDR3 is TGTGCCAGCAGCGCCCGACAGGGTTCGAATGAAAAACGGTTTTTT. Amino acid sequence: CASSARQGSNEKRFF.

This clonotype was detected once. The genes are TRBV29-1 and TRBJ2-7, with 7 bases matching TRBD1. Germline V lookup: CDR1 SQVTM, CDR2 ANQGSEA. V shed 7 bases and J 5 bases; nucleotides not matched to a gene: 5. The CDR3 runs 11 residues. The CDR3 loop reads CSAGQDDEQYF. The CDR3 bases are TGCAGCGCCGGACAGGACGACGAGCAGTACTTC.

This clonotype showed up many times. This chain connects TRBV7-2 to TRBJ1-2, with D unresolved. In germline, CDR1 is SGHTA, CDR2 FQGNSA. This CDR3 region has 12 residues. Deletions cut 3 bases from V and 4 bases from J, with 6 bases between. The CDR3 protein is CASSFFSYGYTF. In DNA, the CDR3 is TGTGCCAGCAGCTTTTTCAGCTATGGCTACACCTTC.

In this sample, this clonotype turned up a few times. The V gene is TRBV20-1, the J gene TRBJ1-6; TRBD1 is a possible D gene (5 bases). This CDR3 region has 13 residues. Germline CDR1 reads DFQATT; CDR2 reads SNEGSKA (reference sequence). The germline V and J ends were trimmed by 1 base and 10 bases, with 11 bases remaining between them. DNA of the CDR3: TGCAGTGCTAGAGTGGCAGGGTGGTCACCCCTCCACTTT. Its translation: CSARVAGWSPLHF.